A selection of T cell receptor beta chains follows, all from one sample in a study of long-term antiretroviral therapy in people with HIV. Only in-frame clones appear in the TCRdb table, and some are missing; sequencing was by immunoSEQ multiplex PCR. The sample contains about 29,000 clones, around nine tenths of which appear only once. Sequencing was performed on unsorted PBMCs, taken roughly 5 years before starting antiretroviral therapy. These TCRs come from a man aged 45 to 65 with HIV. Both conserved end residues are part of each CDR3. The D gene is left open where the match is weak. A row's size may be missing; if present it is once, few, many or a size class.

size	V	D	J	CDR3	DNA
-	TRBV27	TRBD2	TRBJ2-7	CASSRAGGRYEQYF	TGTGCCAGCAGTAGGGCGGGGGGGCGGTACGAGCAGTACTTC
-	TRBV6-6	TRBD1	TRBJ2-3	CASRTGTDTQYF	TGTGCCAGCAGGACAGGGACAGATACGCAGTATTTT
-	TRBV28	TRBD2	TRBJ2-5	CASSLTPSGGSRKTQYF	TGTGCCAGCAGTCTTACACCTAGCGGGGGGAGTCGGAAGACCCAGTACTTC
-	TRBV9	TRBD1	TRBJ1-5	CASSPGGGNQPQHF	TGTGCCAGCTCGCCAGGGGGCGGCAATCAGCCCCAGCATTTT
-	TRBV9	TRBD1	TRBJ2-1	CASTRTGPNEQFF	TGTGCCAGCACCCGGACAGGGCCGAATGAGCAGTTCTTC
-	TRBV27	TRBD1	TRBJ1-4	CASSSHRDRATTNEKLFF	TGTGCCAGCAGTTCCCACCGGGACAGGGCTACAACTAATGAAAAACTGTTTTTT
-	TRBV5-5	-	TRBJ2-3	CASSLVANTDTQYF	TGTGCCAGCAGCTTGGTGGCTAACACAGATACGCAGTATTTT
-	TRBV11-2	TRBD2	TRBJ2-3	CASSLEAGLAGGRSADTQYF	TGTGCCAGCAGCTTAGAAGCGGGACTAGCGGGAGGTCGTTCGGCAGATACGCAGTATTTT
-	TRBV25-1	TRBD1	TRBJ2-1	CASNKRTGVSNEQFF	TGTGCCAGCAACAAACGGACAGGGGTTTCCAATGAGCAGTTCTTC
-	TRBV29-1	-	TRBJ2-1	CSVERDRSYNEQFF	TGCAGCGTTGAAAGGGATCGGTCCTACAATGAGCAGTTCTTC
-	TRBV27	TRBD1	TRBJ2-7	CASSPGTGKSYSYEGSAEQYF	TGTGCCAGCAGCCCCGGGACAGGTAAAAGCTACTCCTACGAGGGTTCGGCCGAGCAGTACTTC
once	TRBV6-5	TRBD1	TRBJ1-2	CASSYDRDYGYTF	TGTGCCAGCAGTTACGACAGGGACTATGGCTACACCTTC
-	TRBV5-1	-	TRBJ2-1	CASSLGDKQFF	TGCGCCAGCAGCTTGGGGGACAAGCAGTTCTTC
-	TRBV9	TRBD2	TRBJ2-3	CASSGIAGVYDTQYF	TGTGCCAGCAGCGGAATAGCGGGAGTTTACGATACGCAGTATTTT
-	TRBV13	-	TRBJ2-3	CASSFFDGGVDTQYF	TGTGCCAGCAGCTTTTTTGATGGCGGGGTAGATACGCAGTATTTT
once	TRBV29-1	-	TRBJ2-4	CSVGGGPGGKNIQYF	TGCAGCGTTGGCGGGGGCCCAGGTGGCAAAAACATTCAGTACTTC
-	TRBV7-6	TRBD1	TRBJ1-2	CASSLVQGQGSYGYTF	TGTGCCAGCAGCTTAGTCCAAGGACAGGGTTCCTATGGCTACACCTTC
-	TRBV6-5	-	TRBJ2-2	CASRGQGNTGELFF	TGTGCCAGTCGGGGGCAGGGAAACACCGGGGAGCTGTTTTTT
-	TRBV2	-	TRBJ1-1	CASGGLTTEAFF	TGTGCCAGCGGTGGTCTCACGACTGAAGCTTTCTTT
-	TRBV6-5	-	TRBJ2-3	CASSSLVSDTQYF	TGTGCCAGCAGTTCCCTAGTATCAGATACGCAGTATTTT
-	TRBV7-9	-	TRBJ2-7	CASSRGTHLYEQYF	TGTGCCAGCAGCCGAGGGACTCATCTCTACGAGCAGTACTTC
-	TRBV15	-	TRBJ1-5	CATSRRGSTMSYSNQPQHF	TGTGCCACCAGCAGACGGGGGAGCACCATGAGTTATAGCAATCAGCCCCAGCATTTT
-	TRBV19	-	TRBJ1-5	CASSWDPSYLTPNQPQHF	TGTGCCAGTAGCTGGGACCCAAGCTACCTTACCCCCAATCAGCCCCAGCATTTT
-	TRBV23-1	-	TRBJ2-6	CASSQNRLLRPSGANVLTF	TGCGCCAGCAGTCAAAATAGACTCCTCAGACCCTCTGGGGCCAACGTCCTGACTTTC
-	TRBV10-3	-	TRBJ2-1	CAFGGSSYNEQFF	TGTGCCTTTGGGGGGAGCTCCTACAATGAGCAGTTCTTC
-	TRBV4-3	-	TRBJ1-5	CASSQEVGQPQHF	TGCGCCAGCAGCCAAGAGGTGGGACAGCCCCAGCATTTT
-	TRBV5-1	-	TRBJ1-3	CASSFGNTNSGNTIYF	TGCGCCAGCAGCTTTGGGAACACCAACTCTGGAAACACCATATATTTT
-	TRBV5-1	-	TRBJ1-1	CASSLAAGYNTEAFF	TGCGCCAGCAGCTTGGCCGCAGGGTATAACACTGAAGCTTTCTTT
-	TRBV4-3	-	TRBJ1-2	CASSQGLGSNYGYTF	TGCGCCAGCAGCCAAGGCCTGGGTTCTAACTATGGCTACACCTTC
-	TRBV7-2	TRBD1	TRBJ1-1	CASSLVEGAGTEAFF	TGTGCCAGCAGCTTAGTGGAGGGGGCAGGGACTGAAGCTTTCTTT
-	TRBV7-2	-	TRBJ1-3	CASSLGGRAHSGNTIYF	TGTGCCAGCAGCTTAGGAGGGAGGGCCCACTCTGGAAACACCATATATTTT
-	TRBV5-1	TRBD1	TRBJ2-5	CASSTGQGGTETQYF	TGCGCCAGCAGCACCGGACAGGGGGGGACGGAGACCCAGTACTTC
-	TRBV5-5	TRBD1	TRBJ2-2	CASTQQTGQEYGELFF	TGTGCCAGCACCCAACAGACGGGACAGGAATACGGGGAGCTGTTTTTT
once	TRBV10-3	-	TRBJ2-7	CAISGEMHYEQYF	TGTGCCATCAGCGGGGAAATGCACTACGAGCAGTACTTC
-	TRBV5-1	TRBD2	TRBJ2-1	CASSITRTSGVRSHEQFF	TGCGCCAGCAGCATTACTCGGACTAGCGGGGTTCGTAGCCATGAGCAGTTCTTC
few	TRBV7-9	-	TRBJ1-5	CASSLVDGRGHQPQHF	TGTGCCAGCAGCTTAGTCGACGGGAGGGGACACCAGCCCCAGCATTTT